This T cell receptor (beta chain) was captured in a study of blood T cells in healthy people across ages. Whole-study results and caveats: Because sorting was not performed, PBMCs prevented conclusive naive versus antigen-experienced comparison.

The use of a sample-barcoded 5' primer and a J-beta primer mix characterized a second PCR of about 6 to 12 cycles. TCRdb analysed the 5' RACE reads with MiXCR anew, one entry per CDR3 protein. The sample lists 750,000 to 950,000 distinct CDR3 sequences; roughly 25% were seen once. A word on this clonotype: Its matching antigen is unknown.

Looked up from germline, CDR1 is SEHNR and CDR2 is FQNEAQ (reference sequence). The V and J ends lost 5 bases and 0 bases respectively, with 8 bases between them. CDR3 length: 14 residues. The data also belong to a second study, concerning T cells of mothers and their children. That source adds: Using 1.5 ug per 15 ul, all extracted RNA underwent cDNA synthesis.

This receptor was obtained from a boy aged 10-17 years in good health. The V and J genes are TRBV7-9 and TRBJ1-3; D ambiguous. Material for sequencing was blood. The CDR3 loop is CASSREASGNTIYF. The CDR3 nucleotides read TGTGCCAGCAGCCGAGAAGCCTCTGGAAACACCATATATTTT.